This T cell receptor beta chain was profiled in a study of cytomegalovirus exposure and HLA in healthy donors. Study-level results: The dataset shows that most TCR sequences were rare, while some public TCRs occurred in many donors.

Primers included in the PCR were 60 Vbeta and 13 Jbeta primers. Assay: immunoSEQ multiplex PCR; the TCRdb copy retains only in-frame clones and omits some. The sample records 120,000 or so clones, around two thirds being singletons. With 6 bases removed from V and 1 base from J, the gap between germline ends came to 6 bases. The length of the CDR3 is 12 residues. CDR1 is MNHNY, CDR2 SVGAGI, per germline (reference sequence). Concerning this clone itself: Its specificity is unknown.

This clonotype was obtained from a middle-aged woman in good health and CMV-seropositive. The chain recombines TRBV6-6 with TRBJ1-1, with D perhaps matching TRBD1 (5 bases). The sequenced sample was PBMCs. DNA for the CDR3: TGTGCCAGCAGGACAGCGAACACTGAAGCTTTCTTT. Protein sequence: CASRTANTEAFF.